This entry lists 9 T cell receptor beta chains sequenced from one sample in a study of cytomegalovirus exposure and HLA in healthy donors. With 60 Vbeta and 13 Jbeta primers, the PCR was carried out. The table came from immunoSEQ multiplex PCR; TCRdb's copy has only in-frame clones and leaves some out. The table records 65,000 to 90,000 clones, roughly 73% of them present only once. The sequencing input was PBMCs. These receptors all stem from a woman aged 40 to 50 in good health and CMV-seropositive.

The CDR3 DNA reads as TGTGCCAGCAGTTTCATTCGGGGGGCGAGAAATTCTGGGGCCAACGTCCTGACTTTC. This gives the protein CASSFIRGARNSGANVLTF. The gene calls are TRBV28 and TRBJ2-6, with TRBD2 as a possible D gene (7 bases). Germline CDR1 reads MDHEN; CDR2 reads SYDVKM. Trimming cost V 3 bases and J 1 base, with 19 bases left between them. The CDR3 covers 19 residues.

The V gene is TRBV18, the J gene TRBJ1-3, with a weak D call TRBD1 (6 bases). V lost 1 base and J 7 bases, leaving 14 bases between the germline ends. Germline V lookup: CDR1 KGHSH, CDR2 LQKENI. The length of the CDR3 is 15 residues. CDR3 sequence: CASSPRQGQGNTIYF. CDR3 coding DNA: TGTGCCAGCTCACCACGGCAGGGACAAGGGAACACCATATATTTT.

The chain couples TRBV4-3 to TRBJ2-7; tentative D call: TRBD2 (5 bases). The CDR3 extends over 15 amino acids. The ends were cut back, 5 bases at V and 3 bases at J, with 17 bases in the middle. Germline assignment: CDR1 LGHNA and CDR2 YSLEER. The chain's CDR3 is CASSNGHGVGYEQYF. The CDR3, as DNA: TGCGCCAGCAGCAACGGCCACGGGGTCGGCTACGAGCAGTACTTC.

This CDR3 is CASSIGREGSTEAFF. The CDR3, as DNA: TGTGCCAGTAGTATTGGCCGGGAGGGTTCAACTGAAGCTTTCTTT. The genes are TRBV19 and TRBJ1-1; unclear D gene. V dropped 3 bases and J dropped 5 bases, with 16 bases sitting between them. Per the germline V gene, CDR1 is LNHDA and CDR2 is SQIVND (reference sequence). The CDR3 extends over 15 amino acids.

V and J are TRBV6-4 and TRBJ2-1; no clear D. V lost 0 bases to trimming and J lost 3 bases, with 6 bases between them. Germline assignment: CDR1 MRHNA and CDR2 SNTAGT. This CDR3 spans 14 amino acids. CDR3 in amino acids: CASSDSGDYNEQFF. CDR3 nucleotides: TGTGCCAGCAGTGACTCAGGAGACTACAATGAGCAGTTCTTC.

The V and J genes are TRBV7-6 and TRBJ2-4, with a weak D call TRBD2 (5 bases). V lost 1 base and J 3 bases, leaving 7 bases between the germline ends. Germline values: CDR1 SGHVS, CDR2 FNYEAQ. The CDR3 contains 14 residues. The CDR3 nucleotides read TGTGCCAGCAGCTTAGGTGGGAGCAAAAACATTCAGTACTTC. Translating it yields CASSLGGSKNIQYF.

The rearrangement links TRBV5-1 to TRBJ1-2; 9 bases align to TRBD1. The CDR3 consists of 14 residues. Unmatched junction bases numbered 10, after V lost 3 bases and J lost 10 bases. The germline CDR1 and CDR2 sequences are SGHRS and YFSETQ. CDR3 loop: CASSSLTGGSVYTF. The CDR3 bases are TGCGCCAGCAGCTCGTTGACAGGGGGGTCTGTCTACACCTTC.

CDR3 in DNA: TGTGCCAGCACGCAGGACAGGGGGCTTTCAGATGAGCAGTTCTTC. It specifies CASTQDRGLSDEQFF. The chain employs TRBV4-2 and TRBJ2-1; TRBD1 matches at 11 bases. Trimming took 7 bases from V and 8 from J; bases not matched to a gene: 10. Germline V gene data show CDR1 as LGHNA and CDR2 as YNFKEQ. The CDR3 covers 15 residues.

The chain couples TRBV13 to TRBJ2-1; D might be TRBD1 (5 bases). There are 13 residues in the CDR3. Trimming stripped 1 base from V and 6 bases from J, with 7 bases between. CDR1 is PRHDT, CDR2 FYEKMQ, per germline (reference sequence). The CDR3 loop reads CASSLVRGNEQFF. For the CDR3, the DNA is TGTGCCAGCAGCTTAGTTAGGGGCAATGAGCAGTTCTTC.